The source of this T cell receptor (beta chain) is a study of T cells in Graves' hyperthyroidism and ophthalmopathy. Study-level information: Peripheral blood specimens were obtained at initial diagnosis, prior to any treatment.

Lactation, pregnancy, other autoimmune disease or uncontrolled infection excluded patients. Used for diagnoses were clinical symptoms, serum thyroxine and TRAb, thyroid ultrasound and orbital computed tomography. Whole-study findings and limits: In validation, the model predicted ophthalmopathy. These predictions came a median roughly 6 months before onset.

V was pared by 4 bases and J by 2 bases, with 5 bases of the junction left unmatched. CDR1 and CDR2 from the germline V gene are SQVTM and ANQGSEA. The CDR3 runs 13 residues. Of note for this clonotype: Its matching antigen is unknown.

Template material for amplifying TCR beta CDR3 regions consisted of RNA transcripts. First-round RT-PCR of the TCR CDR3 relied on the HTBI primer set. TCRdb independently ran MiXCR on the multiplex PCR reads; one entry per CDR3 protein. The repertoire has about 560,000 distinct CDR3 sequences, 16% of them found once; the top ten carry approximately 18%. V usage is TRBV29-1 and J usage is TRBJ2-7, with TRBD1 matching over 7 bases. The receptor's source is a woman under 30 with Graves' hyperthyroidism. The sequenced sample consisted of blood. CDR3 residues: CSVGTGETYEQYF. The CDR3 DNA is TGCAGCGTTGGCACAGGGGAGACCTACGAGCAGTACTTC.